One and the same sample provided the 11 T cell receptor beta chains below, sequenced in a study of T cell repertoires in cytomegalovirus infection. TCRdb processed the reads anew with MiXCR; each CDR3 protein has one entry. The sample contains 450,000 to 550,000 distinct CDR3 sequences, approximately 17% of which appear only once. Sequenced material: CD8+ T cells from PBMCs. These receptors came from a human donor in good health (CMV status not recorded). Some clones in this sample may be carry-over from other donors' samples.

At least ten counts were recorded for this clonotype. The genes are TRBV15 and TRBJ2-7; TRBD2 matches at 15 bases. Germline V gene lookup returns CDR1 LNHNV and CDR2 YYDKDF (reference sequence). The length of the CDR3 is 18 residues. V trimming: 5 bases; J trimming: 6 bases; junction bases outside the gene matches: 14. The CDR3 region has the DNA TGTGCCACCAGCGAGGCACCGGGACTAGCGGGAGGATCAGTCGAGCAGTACTTC. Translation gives CATSEAPGLAGGSVEQYF.

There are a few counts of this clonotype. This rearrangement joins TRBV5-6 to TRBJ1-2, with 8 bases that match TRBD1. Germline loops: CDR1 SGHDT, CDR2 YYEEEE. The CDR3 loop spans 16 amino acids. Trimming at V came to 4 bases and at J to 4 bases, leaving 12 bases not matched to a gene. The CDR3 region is CASSDRGTGEFYGYTF. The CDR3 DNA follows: TGTGCCAGCAGCGACCGTGGGACAGGAGAATTCTATGGCTACACCTTC.

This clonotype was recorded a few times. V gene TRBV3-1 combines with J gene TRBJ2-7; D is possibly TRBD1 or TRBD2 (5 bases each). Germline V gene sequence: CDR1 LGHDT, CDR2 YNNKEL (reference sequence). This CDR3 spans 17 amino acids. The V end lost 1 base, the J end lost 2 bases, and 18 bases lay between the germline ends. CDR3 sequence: CASSQAWSGTATYEQYF. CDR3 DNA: TGTGCCAGCAGCCAAGCTTGGTCCGGGACGGCTACCTACGAGCAGTACTTC.

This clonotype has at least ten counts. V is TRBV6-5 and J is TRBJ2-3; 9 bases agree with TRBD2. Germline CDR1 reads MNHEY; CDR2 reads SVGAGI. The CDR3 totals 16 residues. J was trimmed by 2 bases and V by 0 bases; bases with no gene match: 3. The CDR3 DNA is TGTGCCAGCAGTTACTCGACTAGCGGAACCACAGATACGCAGTATTTT. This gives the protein CASSYSTSGTTDTQYF.

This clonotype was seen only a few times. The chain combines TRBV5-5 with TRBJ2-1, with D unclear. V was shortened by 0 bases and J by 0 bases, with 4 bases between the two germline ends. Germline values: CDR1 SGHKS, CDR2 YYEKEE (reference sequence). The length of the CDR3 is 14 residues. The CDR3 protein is CASSLDRSYNEQFF. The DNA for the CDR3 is TGTGCCAGCAGCTTGGACCGCTCCTACAATGAGCAGTTCTTC. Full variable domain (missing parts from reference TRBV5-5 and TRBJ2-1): DAGVTQSPTHLIKTRGQQVTLRCSPISGHKSVSWYQQVLGQGPQFIFQYYEKEERGRGNFPDRFSARQFPNYSSELNVNALLLGDSALYLCASSLDRSYNEQFFGPGTRLTVL.

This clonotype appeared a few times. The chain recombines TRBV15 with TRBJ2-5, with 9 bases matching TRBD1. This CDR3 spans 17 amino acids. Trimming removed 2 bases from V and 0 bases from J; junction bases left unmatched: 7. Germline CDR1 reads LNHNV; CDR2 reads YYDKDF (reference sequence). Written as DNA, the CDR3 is TGTGCCACCAGCAGACACGGACAGGGGAGGAACCAAGAGACCCAGTACTTC. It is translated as CATSRHGQGRNQETQYF.

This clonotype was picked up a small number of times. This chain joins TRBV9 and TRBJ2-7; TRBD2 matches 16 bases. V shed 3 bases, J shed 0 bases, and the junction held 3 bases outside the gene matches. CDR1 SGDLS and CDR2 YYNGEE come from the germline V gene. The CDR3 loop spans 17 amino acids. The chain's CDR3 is CASSGGTSGRVSYEQYF. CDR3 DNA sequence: TGTGCCAGCAGCGGCGGGACTAGCGGGAGGGTCTCCTACGAGCAGTACTTC.

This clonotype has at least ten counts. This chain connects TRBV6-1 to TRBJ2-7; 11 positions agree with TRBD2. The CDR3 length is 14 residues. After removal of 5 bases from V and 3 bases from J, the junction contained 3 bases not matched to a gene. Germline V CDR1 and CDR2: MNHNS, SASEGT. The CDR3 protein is CASSSSGGNYEQYF. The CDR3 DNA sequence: TGTGCCAGCAGTTCTAGCGGGGGGAACTACGAGCAGTACTTC.

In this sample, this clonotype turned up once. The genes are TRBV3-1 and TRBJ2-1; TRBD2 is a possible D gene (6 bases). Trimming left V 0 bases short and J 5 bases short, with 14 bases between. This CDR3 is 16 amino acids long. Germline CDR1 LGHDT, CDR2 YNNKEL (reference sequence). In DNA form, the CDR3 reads TGTGCCAGCAGCCAAGATTTTCGCGGGGCCGACAATGAGCAGTTCTTC. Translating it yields CASSQDFRGADNEQFF.

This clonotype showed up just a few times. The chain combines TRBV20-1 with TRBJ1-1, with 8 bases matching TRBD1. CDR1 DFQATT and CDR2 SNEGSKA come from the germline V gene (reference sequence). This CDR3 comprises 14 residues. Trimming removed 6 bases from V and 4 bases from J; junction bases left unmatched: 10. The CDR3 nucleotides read TGCAGTGCCAGACTTACAGGGGGGTCCACTGAAGCTTTCTTT. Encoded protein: CSARLTGGSTEAFF.

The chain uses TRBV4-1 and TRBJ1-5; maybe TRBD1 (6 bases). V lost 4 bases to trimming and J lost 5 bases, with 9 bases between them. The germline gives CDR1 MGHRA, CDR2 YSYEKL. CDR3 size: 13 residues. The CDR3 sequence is CASSPSGDQPQHF. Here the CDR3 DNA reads TGCGCCAGCAGCCCCTCAGGGGATCAGCCCCAGCATTTT.